One sample yielded the 3 T cell receptor beta chains listed below, sequenced in a study of CD8 T cells in ankylosing spondylitis. The study's findings and limits: In ankylosing spondylitis blood, a motif of about eight highly homologous TCR beta variants appeared characteristic.

TCRdb reanalysed the 5' RACE reads using MiXCR and keeps one entry per CDR3 protein. The sample comprises about 220,000 distinct CDR3 sequences, 6% to 8% of which are singletons, and around 14% rests with the top ten. Their antigen targets remain unknown. Sequencing was performed on blood, either unsorted or a sorted T cell fraction (not recorded which). The receptors derive from a male donor with ankylosing spondylitis.

This chain uses TRBV24-1 with TRBJ2-1; the D gene is possibly TRBD2 (6 bases). V lost 4 bases and J lost 2, with 14 bases in between. The CDR3 totals 16 residues. CDR1 is KGHDR, CDR2 SFDVKD, per germline. The CDR3 DNA is TGTGCCACCAGTGAATCTAGCGCCTTAACCTACAATGAGCAGTTCTTC. This sequence encodes CATSESSALTYNEQFF.

This clonotype was observed a handful of times. The chain joins TRBV7-6 to TRBJ1-1; TRBD1 matches 7 bases. The CDR3 is 15 residues long. From germline, CDR1 is SGHVS and CDR2 FNYEAQ. V lost 1 base to trimming and J lost 2 bases; unmatched junction nucleotides: 4. The CDR3 here is CASSLVAGGNTEAFF. DNA for the CDR3: TGTGCCAGCAGCTTAGTTGCAGGGGGTAACACTGAAGCTTTCTTT. The whole variable domain, remainder taken from reference TRBV7-6 and TRBJ1-1, is GAGVSQSPRYKVTKRGQDVALRCDPISGHVSLYWYRQALGQGPEFLTYFNYEAQQDKSGLPNDRFSAERPEGSISTLTIQRTEQRDSAMYRCASSLVAGGNTEAFFGQGTRLTVV.

In regard to this clonotype: With a much larger clone just one base away, this may be a read error. The rearrangement joins TRBV4-2 to TRBJ1-1, with D unresolved. The CDR3 runs 10 residues. Germline-derived CDR1 and CDR2 are LGHNA and YNFKEQ. The CDR3 loop reads CAAGYTEAFF. CDR3 nucleotide sequence: TGTGCGGCGGGGTACACTGAAGCTTTCTTT.